Shown below are 17 T cell receptor beta chains from a single sample sequenced in a study of spatial heterogeneity in lung cancer. Documented time point: sample taken at primary tumor resection. Unsorted tumor, nontumor lung tissue or cryopreserved PBMC supplied the whole RNA. TCRdb passed the 5' RACE reads through MiXCR, listing each CDR3 protein once. The table includes around 45,000 distinct CDR3 sequences, 12% detected once. The sample consisted of PBMCs, taken at surgery. These receptors all come from a female donor with early-stage non-small cell lung cancer.

This clonotype turned up a few times. The genes are TRBV6-1 and TRBJ2-2, with a tentative D call TRBD1 (5 bases). Per the germline V gene, CDR1 is MNHNS and CDR2 is SASEGT. CDR3 length equals 14 residues. Trimming took off 10 bases at V and 4 bases at J, with 16 bases between the two ends. The CDR3 nucleotides read TGTGCCACTCAGACAGACTGGGGCACCGGGGAGCTGTTTTTT. Translation gives CATQTDWGTGELFF.

The chain is built from TRBV4-1 and TRBJ2-2, with D unresolved. The length of the CDR3 is 13 residues. Trimming pared 9 bases from V and 2 bases from J, leaving 10 bases between. From germline, CDR1 is MGHRA and CDR2 YSYEKL. CDR3 DNA: TGCGCCAGTGCCCACTCAAACACCGGGGAGCTGTTTTTT. Amino acids: CASAHSNTGELFF.

This chain joins TRBV3-1 and TRBJ2-6, with D perhaps matching TRBD2 (5 bases). Germline V gene sequence: CDR1 LGHDT, CDR2 YNNKEL (reference sequence). This CDR3 is built from 15 residues. Deletions cut 1 base from V and 1 base from J, with 5 bases between. Written as DNA, the CDR3 is TGTGCCAGCAGCCAAGGAGGGTCTGGGGCCAACGTCCTGACTTTC. This gives the protein CASSQGGSGANVLTF.

This clonotype has just a few counts. The chain is built from TRBV12-3 or TRBV12-4 and TRBJ1-6, with 9 positions matching TRBD1. Germline trimming cut 5 bases from V and 7 bases from J; bases unmatched to any gene: 6. The CDR3 totals 15 residues. The CDR3 bases are TGTGCCAGCAGTAAATCCGGGACAGGGAATTCACCCCTCCACTTT. This gives the protein CASSKSGTGNSPLHF.

This clonotype was observed many times. The chain is built from TRBV6-2 or TRBV6-3 and TRBJ2-7; tentative D call: TRBD2 (6 bases). The CDR3 loop spans 15 amino acids. Germline CDR1 MNHEY, CDR2 SVGEGT. Trimming took 6 bases from V and 0 from J, leaving 15 bases between them. CDR3: CASRGLARSSYEQYF. The DNA of the CDR3 is TGTGCCAGCAGGGGACTGGCCAGGAGCTCCTACGAGCAGTACTTC.

This clonotype has only a few counts. The chain recombines TRBV18 with TRBJ1-6, with 8 bases aligning to TRBD1. The V and J ends lost 3 bases and 7 bases, in that order; junction bases with no gene match: 2. Germline lookup yields CDR1 KGHSH and CDR2 LQKENI. The CDR3 is 14 residues long. This CDR3 is CASSPDRDNSPLHF. DNA for the CDR3: TGTGCCAGCTCACCGGACAGGGACAATTCACCCCTCCACTTT.

This clonotype appeared a few times. The chain uses TRBV9 and TRBJ2-5, with 7 positions matching TRBD2. V lost 4 bases and J lost 5; bases outside the gene matches: 5. CDR1 is SGDLS, CDR2 YYNGEE, per germline. This CDR3 has 13 residues. The CDR3 is CASSMDGGETQYF. The CDR3 DNA sequence: TGTGCCAGCAGCATGGACGGGGGGGAGACCCAGTACTTC.

The chain employs TRBV7-9 and TRBJ2-7; D may be TRBD1 (6 bases). The CDR3 has 13 residues. Germline loops: CDR1 SEHNR, CDR2 FQNEAQ (reference sequence). The V end was cut by 4 bases, the J end by 6 bases, with 13 bases between. The CDR3 coding sequence is TGTGCCAGCAGCTCCAACAGGGCTAGCGAGCAGTACTTC. This gives the protein CASSSNRASEQYF. Full variable domain (remainder filled in from reference TRBV7-9 and TRBJ2-7): DTGVSQNPRHKITKRGQNVTFRCDPISEHNRLYWYRQTLGQGPEFLTYFQNEAQLEKSRLLSDRFSAERPKGSFSTLEIQRTEQGDSAMYLCASSSNRASEQYFGPGTRLTVT.

This chain links TRBV25-1 with TRBJ1-2, with 9 bases matching TRBD1. This CDR3 is built from 14 residues. Trimming took 4 bases from V and 8 from J; bases not matched to a gene: 8. Germline V gene data show CDR1 as MGHDK and CDR2 as SYGVNS. The CDR3, as DNA: TGTGCCAGCAGTGCGGGGACAGGGTATTGGGGCTACACCTTC. This encodes CASSAGTGYWGYTF.

At least ten counts were recorded for this clonotype. The CDR3 DNA sequence: TGTGCCAGCAGTGAAGAACTACTACTGCTGTCATCTACGCAGTATTTT. It is translated as CASSEELLLLSSTQYF. The chain recombines TRBV2 with TRBJ2-3; D gene unclear. The CDR3 spans 16 residues. Trimming pared 1 base from V and 8 bases from J, leaving 19 bases between. Germline CDR1 and CDR2: SNHLY and FYNNEI.

This clonotype was seen ten or more times. This sequence joins TRBV6-5 and TRBJ2-3; 8 bases agree with TRBD2. The germline V gene encodes CDR1 MNHEY and CDR2 SVGAGI. This CDR3 has 13 amino acids. V shed 8 bases, J shed 4 bases, and the junction held 5 bases outside the gene matches. The CDR3 is CASAGGGSDTQYF. CDR3 DNA sequence: TGTGCCAGCGCCGGGGGGGGGTCAGATACGCAGTATTTT.

Only a few counts were recorded for this clonotype. The chain employs TRBV29-1 and TRBJ2-1; D is unclear. The CDR3 loop spans 12 amino acids. Germline CDR1 reads SQVTM; CDR2 reads ANQGSEA. Trimming removed 5 bases from V and 1 base from J, with 6 bases in between. CDR3 coding DNA: TGCAGCGTTCCGGGTTCCTACAATGAGCAGTTCTTC. Protein sequence: CSVPGSYNEQFF.

This clonotype was recorded many times. V is TRBV27 and J is TRBJ2-3, with 10 bases that match TRBD2. The germline gives CDR1 MNHEY, CDR2 SMNVEV (reference sequence). J was trimmed by 2 bases and V by 8 bases; bases with no gene match: 4. The CDR3 has 14 residues. The CDR3 coding sequence is TGTGCCAGCTTTAGCGGGGGGCACACAGATACGCAGTATTTT. Its protein product is CASFSGGHTDTQYF.

This clonotype was found many times. This chain connects TRBV20-1 to TRBJ2-3, with TRBD2 matching 9 bases. The germline gives CDR1 DFQATT, CDR2 SNEGSKA (reference sequence). This CDR3 spans 16 amino acids. The J segment lost 0 bases and the V segment lost 2 bases, leaving 6 bases of the junction unmatched. The CDR3 is CSARFWRGGSTDTQYF. DNA of the CDR3: TGCAGTGCTAGATTTTGGCGGGGGGGCAGCACAGATACGCAGTATTTT.

This chain joins TRBV25-1 and TRBJ1-1, with D tentatively TRBD1 (6 bases). This CDR3 spans 11 amino acids. Germline V gene data show CDR1 as MGHDK and CDR2 as SYGVNS. The ends were cut back, 7 bases at V and 11 bases at J, with 14 bases in the middle. CDR3 DNA sequence: TGTGCCAGCACCAGGGGCCGAGTGGCTTTCTTT. It specifies CASTRGRVAFF.

The chain carries TRBV15 and TRBJ1-1, with 12 bases that match TRBD1. V lost 0 bases and J lost 7; bases outside the gene matches: 3. In germline, CDR1 is LNHNV, CDR2 YYDKDF (reference sequence). The CDR3 has 15 residues. Here the CDR3 reads CATSREGTGGLEAFF. The CDR3 DNA follows: TGTGCCACCAGCAGAGAAGGGACAGGGGGCCTTGAAGCTTTCTTT.

This clonotype was recorded a few times. V and J are TRBV7-8 and TRBJ2-2; 7 bases fit TRBD2. This CDR3 has 14 residues. Germline V lookup: CDR1 SGHVS, CDR2 FQNEAQ. J gave up 4 bases and V 10 bases, and 9 bases lay outside the gene matches. CDR3 region: CATAGAHRTGELFF. The CDR3 DNA sequence: TGTGCCACCGCGGGAGCCCATCGCACCGGGGAGCTGTTTTTT.